This entry lists 13 T cell receptor beta chains sequenced from one sample in a study of T cell responses to AZD1222 COVID-19 vaccine. TCRdb keeps only in-frame clones here, not all; method: immunoSEQ multiplex PCR. The profile shows about 100,000 clones, 88% of them singletons. The sequenced sample was peripheral blood, obtained on day 0 of AZD1222 vaccination. The origin of the receptors is an adult in good health.

This clone was observed a few times. The V call is TRBV6-5, the J call TRBJ2-2, with D unresolved. The CDR3 is made up of 16 amino acids. V was shortened by 2 bases and J by 3 bases, with 13 bases between the two germline ends. From germline, CDR1 is MNHEY and CDR2 SVGAGI. The CDR3 nucleotides read TGTGCCAGCAGTTACCTGGGGTCGTCGGACACCGGGGAGCTGTTTTTT. Residues: CASSYLGSSDTGELFF.

The chain combines TRBV18 with TRBJ1-2; no definite D call. Germline V CDR1 and CDR2: KGHSH, LQKENI. The germline V and J ends were trimmed by 3 bases and 4 bases, with 15 bases remaining between them. This CDR3 has 15 residues. The CDR3 is CASSPRMQDAYGYTF. The CDR3 bases are TGTGCCAGCTCACCGCGAATGCAAGACGCCTATGGCTACACCTTC.

The chain uses TRBV5-5 and TRBJ2-1; 8 bases align to TRBD1. V lost 2 bases to trimming and J lost 6 bases; unmatched junction nucleotides: 7. Per the germline V gene, CDR1 is SGHKS and CDR2 is YYEKEE (reference sequence). This CDR3 spans 15 amino acids. This chain's CDR3 is CASSLRTGWVNEQFF. The CDR3 DNA reads as TGTGCCAGCAGCTTACGGACAGGGTGGGTCAATGAGCAGTTCTTC.

This chain joins TRBV3-1 (or the pseudogene TRBV3-2) and TRBJ1-6; D may be TRBD1 (6 bases). The CDR3 has 15 residues. Germline V gene lookup returns CDR1 LGHDT and CDR2 YNNKEL (reference sequence). Deletions cut 1 base from V and 8 bases from J, with 12 bases between. CDR3 nucleotide sequence: TGTGCCAGCAGCCAAGGGCAGGGGAGGGATTCACCCCTCCACTTT. This gives the protein CASSQGQGRDSPLHF.

V usage is TRBV27 and J usage is TRBJ2-1, with 7 bases that match TRBD2. With 3 bases clipped from V and 7 bases from J, the junction kept 12 bases outside the gene matches. The CDR3 runs 16 residues. The germline gives CDR1 MNHEY, CDR2 SMNVEV (reference sequence). DNA of the CDR3: TGTGCCAGCAGTTTTCTGGGGAGCGGGATGGGGAATGAGCAGTTCTTC. This gives the protein CASSFLGSGMGNEQFF.

The chain is built from TRBV29-1 and TRBJ2-1; 7 bases fit TRBD2. The CDR3 extends over 15 amino acids. V gave up 6 bases and J gave up 4 bases; unmatched junction bases: 12. Germline CDR1 is SQVTM and CDR2 is ANQGSEA. The CDR3 sequence: CSVRSYSSGYNEQFF. CDR3 DNA sequence: TGCAGCGTCCGAAGTTATAGTAGCGGGTACAATGAGCAGTTCTTC.

The chain employs TRBV2 and TRBJ1-5; D gene ambiguous. The CDR3 sequence is 14 residues long. CDR1 is SNHLY and CDR2 is FYNNEI in the germline V gene. The V end lost 3 bases, the J end lost 5 bases, and 11 bases lay between the germline ends. CDR3 residues: CASSEETIDQPQHF. CDR3 DNA sequence: TGTGCCAGCAGTGAGGAGACAATCGATCAGCCCCAGCATTTT. Filled out from reference TRBV2 and TRBJ1-5, the complete variable domain reads EPEVTQTPSHQVTQMGQEVILRCVPISNHLYFYWYRQILGQKVEFLVSFYNNEISEKSEIFDDQFSVERPDGSNFTLKIRSTKLEDSAMYFCASSEETIDQPQHFGDGTRLSIL.

The chain has TRBV19 and TRBJ2-1; 11 nucleotides match TRBD1. Unmatched junction bases numbered 3, after V lost 1 base and J lost 7 bases. The length of the CDR3 is 15 residues. The germline V gene has CDR1 LNHDA and CDR2 SQIVND (reference sequence). The CDR3 sequence is CASSIGDRGWNEQFF. The DNA for the CDR3 is TGTGCCAGTAGTATAGGGGACAGGGGGTGGAATGAGCAGTTCTTC.

This chain links TRBV19 with TRBJ1-5; no firm D call. The CDR3 totals 14 residues. V lost 1 base and J lost 3, with 7 bases in between. In germline, CDR1 is LNHDA, CDR2 SQIVND (reference sequence). CDR3 region: CASSIGAINQPQHF. The CDR3 nucleotides read TGTGCCAGTAGTATAGGGGCCATCAATCAGCCCCAGCATTTT.

The chain is built from TRBV24-1 and TRBJ2-1; a possible D gene is TRBD1 (5 bases). V lost 4 bases, J lost 5 bases, and 14 bases lay in between. This CDR3 is built from 15 residues. Germline CDR1 KGHDR, CDR2 SFDVKD. CDR3 region: CATSEAGRWDNEQFF. The DNA for the CDR3 is TGTGCCACCAGTGAAGCAGGGCGGTGGGACAATGAGCAGTTCTTC.

The chain uses TRBV9 and TRBJ2-2, with TRBD2 identical over 9 bases. CDR3 size: 19 residues. Germline trimming cut 0 bases from V and 3 bases from J; bases unmatched to any gene: 12. Germline lookup yields CDR1 SGDLS and CDR2 YYNGEE. The CDR3 spells CASSVASGGSGGYTGELFF. CDR3 nucleotides: TGTGCCAGCAGCGTAGCGTCAGGAGGTAGCGGGGGATACACCGGGGAGCTGTTTTTT.

This clone showed up just a few times. Other nucleotide sequences in the sample specify the same CDR3. The J gene is TRBJ1-3, the V gene TRBV5-4; TRBD1 is a possible D gene (6 bases). In germline, CDR1 is SGHNT, CDR2 YYREEE (reference sequence). The CDR3 covers 14 residues. V dropped 2 bases and J dropped 2 bases, with 8 bases sitting between them. DNA for the CDR3: TGTGCCAGCAGCTTACAGGGACCTGGAAACACCATATATTTT. It encodes CASSLQGPGNTIYF. The full variable domain, rest sourced from reference TRBV5-4 and TRBJ1-3, is ETGVTQSPTHLIKTRGQQVTLRCSSQSGHNTVSWYQQALGQGPQFIFQYYREEENGRGNFPPRFSGLQFPNYSSELNVNALELDDSALYLCASSLQGPGNTIYFGEGSWLTVV.

The chain employs TRBV6-6 and TRBJ2-7, with TRBD1 as a possible D gene (6 bases). This CDR3 comprises 16 residues. Trimming stripped 2 bases from V and 2 bases from J, with 16 bases between. Germline V CDR1 and CDR2: MNHNY, SVGAGI (reference sequence). CDR3 in amino acids: CASSYGGQGRPYEQYF. CDR3 bases: TGTGCCAGCAGTTACGGGGGCCAGGGTAGGCCCTACGAGCAGTACTTC.